This T cell receptor (beta chain) was sequenced in a study of cytomegalovirus exposure and HLA in healthy donors. General observations from the study: Some V segments, TRBV6-2 and TRBV6-3 among them, were indistinguishable and were therefore excluded.

Germline values: CDR1 MDHEN, CDR2 SYDVKM. Trimming removed 5 bases from V and 2 bases from J; junction bases left unmatched: 9. CDR3 length equals 16 residues. PCR was performed using 60 Vbeta and 13 Jbeta primers. Profiled with immunoSEQ multiplex PCR; TCRdb holds only in-frame clones, not every one. The data show around 110,000 clones, less than 80% seen once. This clone appeared a few times. What it binds is unknown. Sequencing input: PBMCs. The chain joins TRBV28 to TRBJ1-2; TRBD1 matches 9 bases. This receptor was identified in a young man in good health and CMV-seronegative. This chain's CDR3 is CASSQGTGNLNYGYTF. The CDR3 DNA reads TGTGCCAGCAGTCAGGGGACAGGGAATTTAAACTATGGCTACACCTTC.